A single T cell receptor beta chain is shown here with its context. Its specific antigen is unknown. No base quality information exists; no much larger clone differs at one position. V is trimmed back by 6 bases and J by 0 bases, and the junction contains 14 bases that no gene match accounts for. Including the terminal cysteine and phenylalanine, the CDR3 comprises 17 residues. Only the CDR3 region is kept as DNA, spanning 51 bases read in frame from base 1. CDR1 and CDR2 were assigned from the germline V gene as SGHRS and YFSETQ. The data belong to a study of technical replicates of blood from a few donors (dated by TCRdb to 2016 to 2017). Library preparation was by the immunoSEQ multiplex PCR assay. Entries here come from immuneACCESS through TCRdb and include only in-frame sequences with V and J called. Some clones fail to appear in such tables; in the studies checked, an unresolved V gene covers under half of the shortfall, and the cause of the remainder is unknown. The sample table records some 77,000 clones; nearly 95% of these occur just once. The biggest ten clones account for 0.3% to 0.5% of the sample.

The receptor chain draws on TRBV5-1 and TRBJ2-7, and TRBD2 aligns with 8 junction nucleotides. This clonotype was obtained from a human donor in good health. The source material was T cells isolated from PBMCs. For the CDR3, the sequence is CASTAGASGLSSYEQYF. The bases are TGCGCCAGCACGGCTGGGGCTAGCGGGCTAAGCTCCTACGAGCAGTACTTC.